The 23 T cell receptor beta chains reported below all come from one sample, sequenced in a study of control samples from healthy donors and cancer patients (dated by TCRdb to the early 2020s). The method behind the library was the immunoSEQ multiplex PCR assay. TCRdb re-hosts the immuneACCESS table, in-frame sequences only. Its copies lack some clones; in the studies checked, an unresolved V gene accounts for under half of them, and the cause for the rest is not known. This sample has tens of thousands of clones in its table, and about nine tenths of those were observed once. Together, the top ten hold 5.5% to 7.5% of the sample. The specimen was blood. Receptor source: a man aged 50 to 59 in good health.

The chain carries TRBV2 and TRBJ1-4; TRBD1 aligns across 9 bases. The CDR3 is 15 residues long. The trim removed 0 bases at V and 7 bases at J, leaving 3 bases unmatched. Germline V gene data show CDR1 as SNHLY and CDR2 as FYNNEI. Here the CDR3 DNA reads TGTGCCAGCAGTGAAGCGGGACAGGGAGTTGAAAAACTGTTTTTT. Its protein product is CASSEAGQGVEKLFF. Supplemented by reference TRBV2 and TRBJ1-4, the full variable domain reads EPEVTQTPSHQVTQMGQEVILRCVPISNHLYFYWYRQILGQKVEFLVSFYNNEISEKSEIFDDQFSVERPDGSNFTLKIRSTKLEDSAMYFCASSEAGQGVEKLFFGSGTQLSVL.

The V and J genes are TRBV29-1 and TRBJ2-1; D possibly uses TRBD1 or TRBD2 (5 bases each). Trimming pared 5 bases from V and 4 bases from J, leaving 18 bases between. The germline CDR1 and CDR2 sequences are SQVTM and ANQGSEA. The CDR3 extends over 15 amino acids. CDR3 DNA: TGCAGCGTTACGGGGTTCGCAGGGTCTTACAATGAGCAGTTCTTC. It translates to CSVTGFAGSYNEQFF.

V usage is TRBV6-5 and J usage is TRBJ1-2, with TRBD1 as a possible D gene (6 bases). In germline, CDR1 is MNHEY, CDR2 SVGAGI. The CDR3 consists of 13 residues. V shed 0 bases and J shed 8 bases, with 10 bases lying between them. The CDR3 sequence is CASSYSAGDGYTF. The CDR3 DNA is TGTGCCAGCAGTTACTCGGCAGGGGACGGCTACACCTTC.

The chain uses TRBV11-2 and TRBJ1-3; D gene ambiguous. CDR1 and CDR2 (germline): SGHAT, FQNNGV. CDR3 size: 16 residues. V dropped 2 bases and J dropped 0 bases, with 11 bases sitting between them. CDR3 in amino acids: CASSLKTRSSGNTIYF. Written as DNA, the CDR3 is TGTGCCAGCAGCTTAAAGACTCGAAGCTCTGGAAACACCATATATTTT.

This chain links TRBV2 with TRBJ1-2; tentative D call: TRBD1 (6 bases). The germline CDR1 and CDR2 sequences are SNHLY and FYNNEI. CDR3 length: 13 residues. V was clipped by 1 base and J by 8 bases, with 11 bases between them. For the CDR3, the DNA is TGTGCCAGCAGTGAAGTGGGGGCAGGCGGCTACACCTTC. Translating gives CASSEVGAGGYTF. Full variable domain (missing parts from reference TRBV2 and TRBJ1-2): EPEVTQTPSHQVTQMGQEVILRCVPISNHLYFYWYRQILGQKVEFLVSFYNNEISEKSEIFDDQFSVERPDGSNFTLKIRSTKLEDSAMYFCASSEVGAGGYTFGSGTRLTVV.

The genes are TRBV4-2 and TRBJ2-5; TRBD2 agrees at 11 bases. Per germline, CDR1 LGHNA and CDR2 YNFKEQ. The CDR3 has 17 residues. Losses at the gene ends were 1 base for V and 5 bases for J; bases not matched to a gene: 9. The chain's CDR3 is CASSQGIAGGPRETQYF. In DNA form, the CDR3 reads TGTGCCAGCAGCCAAGGCATAGCGGGGGGGCCACGGGAGACCCAGTACTTC.

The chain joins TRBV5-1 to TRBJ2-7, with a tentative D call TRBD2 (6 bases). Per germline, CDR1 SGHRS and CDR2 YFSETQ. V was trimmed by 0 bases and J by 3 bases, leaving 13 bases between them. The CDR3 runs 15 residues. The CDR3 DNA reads TGCGCCAGCAGCTTGGTGAGGGACTCTATCTACGAGCAGTACTTC. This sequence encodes CASSLVRDSIYEQYF.

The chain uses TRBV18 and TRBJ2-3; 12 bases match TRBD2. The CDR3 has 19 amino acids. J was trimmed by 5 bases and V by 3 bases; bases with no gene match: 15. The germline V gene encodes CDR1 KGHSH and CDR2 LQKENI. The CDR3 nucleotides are TGTGCCAGCTCACCGTTGCTAGCGGGGGGGACGACAGGGGAAGATACGCAGTATTTT. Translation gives CASSPLLAGGTTGEDTQYF.

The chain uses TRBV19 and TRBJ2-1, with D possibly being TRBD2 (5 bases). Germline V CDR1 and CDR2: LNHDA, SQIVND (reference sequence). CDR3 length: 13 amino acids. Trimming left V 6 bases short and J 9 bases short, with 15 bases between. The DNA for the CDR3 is TGTGCCAGTAGCGGATTTCGGGGAGTTGAGCAGTTCTTC. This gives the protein CASSGFRGVEQFF.

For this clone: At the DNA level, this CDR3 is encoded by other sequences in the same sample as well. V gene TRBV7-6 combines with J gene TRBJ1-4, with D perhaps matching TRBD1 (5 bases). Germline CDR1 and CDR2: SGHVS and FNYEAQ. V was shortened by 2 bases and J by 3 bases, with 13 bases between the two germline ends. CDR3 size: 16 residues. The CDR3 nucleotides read TGTGCCAGCAGCTTAACCGCAGGGATGCCTAATGAAAAACTGTTTTTT. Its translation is CASSLTAGMPNEKLFF.

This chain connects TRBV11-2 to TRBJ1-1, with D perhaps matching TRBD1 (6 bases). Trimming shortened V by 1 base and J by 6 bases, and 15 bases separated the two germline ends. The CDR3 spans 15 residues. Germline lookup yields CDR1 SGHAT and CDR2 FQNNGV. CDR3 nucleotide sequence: TGTGCCAGCAGCTTAGCAGGGGTAGGTGGGCCTGAAGCTTTCTTT. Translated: CASSLAGVGGPEAFF.

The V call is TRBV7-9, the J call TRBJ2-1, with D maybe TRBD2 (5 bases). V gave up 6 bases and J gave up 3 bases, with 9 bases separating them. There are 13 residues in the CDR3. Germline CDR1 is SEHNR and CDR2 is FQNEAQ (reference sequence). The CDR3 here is CASRSTSYNEQFF. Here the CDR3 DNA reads TGTGCCAGCAGGTCCACTAGCTACAATGAGCAGTTCTTC.

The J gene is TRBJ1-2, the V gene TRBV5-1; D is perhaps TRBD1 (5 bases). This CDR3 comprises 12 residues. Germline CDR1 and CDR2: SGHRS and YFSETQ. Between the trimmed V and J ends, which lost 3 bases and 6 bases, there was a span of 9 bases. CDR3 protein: CASSWGSDGYTF. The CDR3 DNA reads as TGCGCCAGCAGCTGGGGGTCGGATGGCTACACCTTC.

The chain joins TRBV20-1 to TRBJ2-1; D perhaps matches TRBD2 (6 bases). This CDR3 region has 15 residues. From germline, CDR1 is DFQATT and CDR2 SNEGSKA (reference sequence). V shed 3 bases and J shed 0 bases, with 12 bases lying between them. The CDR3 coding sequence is TGCAGTGCTAGTGGACTACAGAGCTCCTACAATGAGCAGTTCTTC. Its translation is CSASGLQSSYNEQFF.

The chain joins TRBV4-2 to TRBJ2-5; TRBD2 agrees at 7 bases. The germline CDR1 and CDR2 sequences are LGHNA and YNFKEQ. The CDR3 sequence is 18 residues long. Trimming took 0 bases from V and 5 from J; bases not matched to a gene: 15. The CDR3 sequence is CASSQDLLGGSNAETQYF. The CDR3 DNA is TGTGCCAGCAGCCAAGATCTTCTGGGGGGGTCTAACGCGGAGACCCAGTACTTC.

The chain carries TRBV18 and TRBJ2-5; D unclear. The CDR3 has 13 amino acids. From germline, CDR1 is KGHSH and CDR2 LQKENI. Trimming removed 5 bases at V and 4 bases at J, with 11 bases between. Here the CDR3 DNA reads TGTGCCAGCTCAGGAGTCTTAGGAGAGACCCAGTACTTC. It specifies CASSGVLGETQYF.

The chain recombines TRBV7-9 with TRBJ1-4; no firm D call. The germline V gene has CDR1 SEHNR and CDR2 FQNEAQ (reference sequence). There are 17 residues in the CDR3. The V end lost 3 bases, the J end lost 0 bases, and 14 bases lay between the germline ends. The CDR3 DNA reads TGTGCCAGCAGCTTGGTTGCCATCTTCGCAACTAATGAAAAACTGTTTTTT. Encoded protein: CASSLVAIFATNEKLFF.

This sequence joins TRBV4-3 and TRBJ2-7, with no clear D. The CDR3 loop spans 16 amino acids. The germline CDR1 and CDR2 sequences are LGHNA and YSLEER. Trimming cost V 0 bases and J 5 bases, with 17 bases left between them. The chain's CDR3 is CASSQERSRRINEQYF. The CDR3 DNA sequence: TGCGCCAGCAGCCAAGAAAGATCCCGCAGGATCAACGAGCAGTACTTC.

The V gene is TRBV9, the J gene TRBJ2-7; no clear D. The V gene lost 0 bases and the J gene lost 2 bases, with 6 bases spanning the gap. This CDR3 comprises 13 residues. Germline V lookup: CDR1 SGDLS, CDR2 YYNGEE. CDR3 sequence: CASSVGRTYEQYF. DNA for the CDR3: TGTGCCAGCAGCGTAGGACGGACCTACGAGCAGTACTTC.

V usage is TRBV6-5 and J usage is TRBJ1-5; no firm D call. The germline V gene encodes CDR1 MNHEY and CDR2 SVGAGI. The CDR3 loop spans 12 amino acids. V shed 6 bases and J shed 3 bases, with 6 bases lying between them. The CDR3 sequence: CASRGHNQPQHF. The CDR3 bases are TGTGCCAGCAGAGGGCACAATCAGCCCCAGCATTTT.

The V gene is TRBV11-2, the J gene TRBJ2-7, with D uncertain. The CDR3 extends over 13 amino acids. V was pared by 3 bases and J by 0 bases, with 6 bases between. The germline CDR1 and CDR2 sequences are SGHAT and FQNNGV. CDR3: CASSFEVSYEQYF. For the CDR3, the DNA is TGTGCCAGCAGCTTTGAGGTCTCCTACGAGCAGTACTTC.

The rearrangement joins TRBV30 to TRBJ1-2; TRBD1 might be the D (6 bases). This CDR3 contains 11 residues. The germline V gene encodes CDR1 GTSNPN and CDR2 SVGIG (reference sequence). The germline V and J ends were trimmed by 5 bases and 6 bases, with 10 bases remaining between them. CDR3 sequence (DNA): TGTGCCTGGTACAGGGACCATGGCTACACCTTC. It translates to CAWYRDHGYTF.

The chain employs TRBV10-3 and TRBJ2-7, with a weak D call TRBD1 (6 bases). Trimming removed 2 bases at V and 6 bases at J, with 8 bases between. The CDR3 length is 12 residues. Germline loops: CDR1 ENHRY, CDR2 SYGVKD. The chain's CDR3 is CAISETGTEQYF. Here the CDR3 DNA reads TGTGCCATCAGTGAGACAGGGACCGAGCAGTACTTC.